This T cell receptor (beta chain) came from a study of T cell repertoires in cytomegalovirus infection. Overall study context: Indications of both CMV infection and matching HLA type were provided by public TCR beta signatures.

The CDR3 is made up of 16 amino acids. V was trimmed by 5 bases and J by 0 bases, leaving 15 bases between them. The germline CDR1 and CDR2 sequences are SGHAT and FQDESV (reference sequence). For this clonotype: As yet, its antigen is unknown.

TCRdb used MiXCR to reprocess the reads, holding one entry per CDR3 protein. The table has about 900,000 distinct CDR3 sequences, about 33% seen once; the top ten hold about an eighth. The J gene is TRBJ2-3, the V gene TRBV11-1, with D possibly being TRBD1 (5 bases). The TCR was taken from a human donor in good health (CMV status not recorded). Some clones in this sample may be carry-over from other donors' samples. The input for sequencing was cultured CD8+ T cells from PBMCs, taken from culture after CMV antigen stimulation. As DNA, the CDR3 is TGTGCCAGCAGCCCTAGACAGATCTCTAGCACAGATACGCAGTATTTT. It codes for CASSPRQISSTDTQYF.